This is a list of T cell receptor beta chains from one sample in a study of radiation and T cells in renal cell carcinoma. Sequencing was performed with immunoSEQ multiplex PCR; in TCRdb, only in-frame clones are kept and a portion is missing. This table has around 140,000 clones, around four fifths appearing once. The specimen was blood, collected from a patient whose treatment included radiotherapy and nephrectomy. Receptors were obtained from a woman aged 50 to 60 with renal cell carcinoma. CDR3s include the opening cysteine and the closing phenylalanine or tryptophan. Fields, in order: clone size, J gene, D gene, V gene, CDR3 DNA, CDR3 protein. D genes are given only for firm matches. Size is stated for part of the rows, as once, few or many counts, or as a class when the clone is expanded.

size: NA; J: TRBJ1-6; D: NA; V: TRBV2; DNA: TGTGCCAGCAGTGACCCCCTCGGGGGCAGAAATTCACCCCTCCACTTT; CDR3: CASSDPLGGRNSPLHF
size: NA; J: TRBJ2-5; D: TRBD2; V: TRBV27; DNA: TGTGCCAGCAGTTCCTCGGGTAGCGGGAAATTGTGGACCCAGTACTTC; CDR3: CASSSSGSGKLWTQYF
size: once; J: TRBJ2-7; D: NA; V: TRBV5-4; DNA: TGTGCCAGCAGCAAAGCTAACGAGCAGTACTTC; CDR3: CASSKANEQYF
size: once; J: TRBJ1-5; D: NA; V: TRBV6-6; DNA: TGTGCCTCCGGCCAAAACCCCGACAGTTACAATCAGCCCCAGCATTTT; CDR3: CASGQNPDSYNQPQHF
size: NA; J: TRBJ2-7; D: NA; V: TRBV5-5; DNA: TGTGCCAGCAGCGATCAACGTAGGGCGGGCTACGAGCAGTACTTC; CDR3: CASSDQRRAGYEQYF
size: NA; J: TRBJ2-7; D: TRBD1; V: TRBV6-6; DNA: TGTGCCAGCAGACCCGGACAGGGGGCGTCCTACGAGCAGTACTTC; CDR3: CASRPGQGASYEQYF
size: NA; J: TRBJ1-2; D: NA; V: TRBV14; DNA: TGTGCCAGCAGCCAAGGACGGAACTATGGCTACACCTTC; CDR3: CASSQGRNYGYTF
size: NA; J: TRBJ1-2; D: TRBD1; V: TRBV28; DNA: TGTGCCAGCAGTTTAGAGGGGGCGTCAAGAGGCTACACCTTC; CDR3: CASSLEGASRGYTF
size: NA; J: TRBJ2-7; D: TRBD1; V: TRBV5-6; DNA: TGTGCCAGCAGCGGGGAGTGGGACAGTGAGTCCTACGAGCAGTACTTC; CDR3: CASSGEWDSESYEQYF
size: NA; J: TRBJ1-5; D: NA; V: TRBV19; DNA: TGTGCCAGTAGTGGGACTCTCAATCAGCCCCAGCATTTT; CDR3: CASSGTLNQPQHF